This record looks at one T cell receptor (beta chain) sequence and its context. The target antigen is unknown. MiXCR, run by TCRdb on the PCR reads, gives a single entry per CDR3 protein. The table lists 400,000 to 600,000 distinct CDR3 sequences, around 23% of them singletons, with around 0.79% in the top ten. Trimming removed 4 bases at V and 10 bases at J, with 6 bases between. Per germline, CDR1 SGHTS and CDR2 YDEGEE. The CDR3 contains 11 residues. This record comes from a study of molecular identifiers for immune sequencing clone quantification. Study information: Four portions were sequenced after RNA from roughly 20,000 or 100,000 naive CD8 cells was split five ways in replicates.

Study-wide results and caveats: Clones exceeding 20 RNA copies carried over 99% of effector molecules but under 1% of naive-cell molecules. Identical barcode-sharing TCR molecules could lead to underestimated sizes for highly expanded clones. Spiked Jurkat TCR RNA from one cell was reportedly detectable among about a million naive cells.

The source is a human donor in good health. Some libraries in this study had Jurkat cell RNA spiked in. The chain combines TRBV5-8 with TRBJ1-6; the D is unclear. The source material was naive CD8+ T cells from blood, with Jurkat cell RNA spiked in. The subset was: FACS-sorted CD8+CD4-CCR7+CD45RA+ naive T cells. CDR3 nucleotides: TGTGCCAGCAGCGTGCGGTCACCCCTCCACTTT. Its translation: CASSVRSPLHF. The whole variable domain, filled in from reference TRBV5-8 and TRBJ1-6, reads EAGVTQSPTHLIKTRGQQATLRCSPISGHTSVYWYQQALGLGLQFLLWYDEGEERNRGNFPPRFSGRQFPNYSSELNVNALELEDSALYLCASSVRSPLHFGNGTRLTVT.